A selection of T cell receptor beta chains follows, all from one sample in a study of early T cells in non-severe SARS-CoV-2 infection. From the 5' RACE reads, TCRdb called clonotypes with MiXCR, one entry per CDR3 protein. The sample has under 65,000 distinct CDR3 sequences, roughly 13% seen once. Material: whole blood, obtained at baseline. These receptors were obtained from an adult who was a healthcare worker with PCR-confirmed SARS-CoV-2 infection or an uninfected control (not recorded which). Both conserved end residues are part of each CDR3. The D gene is left open where the match is weak. Part of the rows lack a size; the others show once, few, many or a class for expanded clones.

abundance: .; j_gene: TRBJ1-4; v_gene: TRBV11-3; d_gene: .; CDR3aa: CVSSLTDATNEKLFF; CDR3nt: TGTGTCAGCAGCTTGACGGACGCAACTAATGAAAAACTGTTTTTT
abundance: .; j_gene: TRBJ2-7; v_gene: TRBV4-1; d_gene: .; CDR3aa: CASSQGPGNSVYEQYF; CDR3nt: TGCGCCAGCAGCCAAGGGCCAGGGAATAGTGTTTACGAGCAGTACTTC
abundance: many; j_gene: TRBJ2-1; v_gene: TRBV12-3/TRBV12-4; d_gene: TRBD2; CDR3aa: CASSSPSPLAEGGEQFF; CDR3nt: TGTGCCAGCAGTTCCCCCTCCCCACTAGCGGAAGGGGGTGAGCAGTTCTTC
abundance: few; j_gene: TRBJ1-2; v_gene: TRBV6-2/TRBV6-3; d_gene: .; CDR3aa: CASSSMGGYTF; CDR3nt: TGTGCCAGCAGTTCCATGGGAGGCTACACCTTC
abundance: many; j_gene: TRBJ1-4; v_gene: TRBV4-3; d_gene: .; CDR3aa: CASSGWASTNEKLFF; CDR3nt: TGCGCCAGCAGCGGGTGGGCTTCCACTAATGAAAAACTGTTTTTT
abundance: few; j_gene: TRBJ2-3; v_gene: TRBV20-1; d_gene: TRBD2; CDR3aa: CSASREGRNTQYF; CDR3nt: TGCAGTGCTAGTCGGGAGGGCCGGAATACGCAGTATTTT
abundance: few; j_gene: TRBJ2-7; v_gene: TRBV11-2; d_gene: TRBD1; CDR3aa: CASSLDRGPYEQYF; CDR3nt: TGTGCCAGCAGCTTAGACAGGGGGCCCTACGAGCAGTACTTC
abundance: .; j_gene: TRBJ2-3; v_gene: TRBV4-3; d_gene: TRBD2; CDR3aa: CASSQNVPGRAEKDTQYF; CDR3nt: TGCGCCAGCAGCCAAAACGTACCCGGGAGGGCCGAAAAAGATACGCAGTATTTT
abundance: .; j_gene: TRBJ1-1; v_gene: TRBV28; d_gene: TRBD1; CDR3aa: CASILRRGLNTEAFF; CDR3nt: TGTGCCAGCATACTTAGAAGGGGGCTGAACACTGAAGCTTTCTTT
abundance: few; j_gene: TRBJ1-6; v_gene: TRBV6-6; d_gene: .; CDR3aa: CASSYYGTHDSPLHF; CDR3nt: TGTGCCAGCAGTTACTACGGGACTCATGATTCACCCCTCCACTTT
abundance: few; j_gene: TRBJ2-5; v_gene: TRBV11-2; d_gene: .; CDR3aa: CASSLFLGVVQETQYF; CDR3nt: TGTGCCAGCAGCTTATTTCTGGGGGTAGTACAAGAGACCCAGTACTTC
abundance: .; j_gene: TRBJ2-7; v_gene: TRBV29-1; d_gene: .; CDR3aa: CSVVTGSYEQYF; CDR3nt: TGCAGCGTTGTAACCGGGAGCTACGAGCAGTACTTC
abundance: few; j_gene: TRBJ2-7; v_gene: TRBV11-2; d_gene: .; CDR3aa: CASSQTELTYEQYF; CDR3nt: TGTGCCAGCAGCCAGACAGAACTTACCTACGAGCAGTACTTC
abundance: few; j_gene: TRBJ2-3; v_gene: TRBV5-4; d_gene: .; CDR3aa: CASSLGGTDTQYF; CDR3nt: TGTGCCAGCAGCTTGGGCGGAACAGATACGCAGTATTTT
abundance: .; j_gene: TRBJ1-1; v_gene: TRBV10-3; d_gene: .; CDR3aa: CAISESDQNTEAFF; CDR3nt: TGTGCCATCAGTGAGTCGGACCAAAACACTGAAGCTTTCTTT
abundance: many; j_gene: TRBJ2-4; v_gene: TRBV24-1; d_gene: TRBD2; CDR3aa: CATSDLSPGLLYF; CDR3nt: TGTGCCACCAGTGATTTATCGCCGGGACTACTATACTTC
abundance: few; j_gene: TRBJ1-4; v_gene: TRBV2; d_gene: .; CDR3aa: CASLKRWNEKLFF; CDR3nt: TGTGCCAGCCTAAAGAGGTGGAATGAAAAACTGTTTTTT
abundance: few; j_gene: TRBJ2-5; v_gene: TRBV5-1; d_gene: .; CDR3aa: CASSLAAGTQYF; CDR3nt: TGCGCCAGCAGCCTTGCTGCCGGGACCCAGTACTTC
abundance: .; j_gene: TRBJ2-3; v_gene: TRBV3-1; d_gene: .; CDR3aa: CASSRDSTDTQYF; CDR3nt: TGTGCCAGCAGCCGAGACTCCACAGATACGCAGTATTTT
abundance: few; j_gene: TRBJ2-2; v_gene: TRBV28; d_gene: .; CDR3aa: CASRVSPNTGELFF; CDR3nt: TGTGCCAGCAGGGTCTCCCCCAACACCGGGGAGCTGTTTTTT
abundance: many; j_gene: TRBJ1-3; v_gene: TRBV30; d_gene: .; CDR3aa: CAWGRVGNTIYF; CDR3nt: TGTGCCTGGGGTCGAGTTGGAAACACCATATATTTT
abundance: .; j_gene: TRBJ1-6; v_gene: TRBV3-1; d_gene: TRBD1; CDR3aa: CASSQAGTGVSPLHF; CDR3nt: TGTGCCAGCAGCCAGGCCGGGACAGGGGTTTCACCCCTCCACTTT
abundance: few; j_gene: TRBJ1-1; v_gene: TRBV5-6; d_gene: .; CDR3aa: CASRSGLAEAFF; CDR3nt: TGTGCCAGCAGGAGTGGGCTGGCTGAAGCTTTCTTT
abundance: few; j_gene: TRBJ2-7; v_gene: TRBV11-3; d_gene: .; CDR3aa: CASSLEGSYEQYF; CDR3nt: TGTGCCAGCAGCTTAGAGGGGTCCTACGAGCAGTACTTC
abundance: few; j_gene: TRBJ1-2; v_gene: TRBV18; d_gene: .; CDR3aa: CASSPGLTYGYTF; CDR3nt: TGTGCCAGCTCACCAGGGTTAACCTATGGCTACACCTTC
abundance: .; j_gene: TRBJ2-4; v_gene: TRBV6-2/TRBV6-3; d_gene: TRBD2; CDR3aa: CASRTSGIAKNIQYF; CDR3nt: TGTGCCAGCAGAACTAGCGGCATAGCCAAAAACATTCAGTACTTC
abundance: .; j_gene: TRBJ1-4; v_gene: TRBV6-2/TRBV6-3; d_gene: .; CDR3aa: CASSSGGGELFF; CDR3nt: TGTGCCAGCAGTTCCGGTGGCGGGGAACTGTTTTTT
abundance: many; j_gene: TRBJ2-3; v_gene: TRBV25-1; d_gene: .; CDR3aa: CASSEYSTDSPTDTQYF; CDR3nt: TGTGCCAGCAGTGAATATTCTACAGACTCTCCCACAGATACGCAGTATTTT
abundance: many; j_gene: TRBJ2-7; v_gene: TRBV25-1; d_gene: TRBD1; CDR3aa: CASRSGTGYEQYF; CDR3nt: TGTGCCAGCAGATCCGGGACAGGCTACGAGCAGTACTTC
abundance: few; j_gene: TRBJ1-2; v_gene: TRBV7-6; d_gene: .; CDR3aa: CASSPEDDYGYTF; CDR3nt: TGTGCCAGCAGCCCCGAGGACGACTATGGCTACACCTTC
abundance: few; j_gene: TRBJ1-2; v_gene: TRBV5-5; d_gene: .; CDR3aa: CASSLGRGTNYGYTF; CDR3nt: TGTGCCAGCAGCTTGGGGCGGGGGACTAACTATGGCTACACCTTC
abundance: .; j_gene: TRBJ2-7; v_gene: TRBV20-1; d_gene: TRBD2; CDR3aa: CSATPTSGRVDEQYF; CDR3nt: TGCAGTGCCACCCCGACTAGCGGGAGGGTAGACGAGCAGTACTTC
abundance: .; j_gene: TRBJ2-2; v_gene: TRBV4-1; d_gene: .; CDR3aa: CASSQDKAGRLFF; CDR3nt: TGCGCCAGCAGCCAAGACAAGGCGGGAAGGCTGTTTTTT
abundance: few; j_gene: TRBJ2-5; v_gene: TRBV9; d_gene: .; CDR3aa: CASSALRGHQETQYF; CDR3nt: TGTGCCAGCAGCGCCCTGCGAGGCCACCAGGAGACCCAGTACTTC
abundance: few; j_gene: TRBJ2-3; v_gene: TRBV9; d_gene: .; CDR3aa: CASSVASPKSTDTQYF; CDR3nt: TGTGCCAGCAGCGTAGCGTCGCCGAAATCAACAGATACGCAGTATTTT
abundance: .; j_gene: TRBJ1-2; v_gene: TRBV6-2/TRBV6-3; d_gene: .; CDR3aa: CASSYGGSYTF; CDR3nt: TGTGCCAGCAGTTACGGCGGAAGCTACACCTTC
abundance: .; j_gene: TRBJ2-7; v_gene: TRBV12-3/TRBV12-4; d_gene: .; CDR3aa: CASSRTESSYEQYF; CDR3nt: TGTGCCAGCAGCCGGACGGAGAGCTCCTACGAGCAGTACTTC
abundance: few; j_gene: TRBJ2-1; v_gene: TRBV20-1; d_gene: TRBD2; CDR3aa: CSAPLAYNEQFF; CDR3nt: TGCAGTGCCCCACTAGCGTACAATGAGCAGTTCTTC
abundance: few; j_gene: TRBJ1-1; v_gene: TRBV2; d_gene: TRBD1; CDR3aa: CASSDRGMNTEAFF; CDR3nt: TGTGCCAGCAGTGACAGGGGGATGAACACTGAAGCTTTCTTT
abundance: few; j_gene: TRBJ1-3; v_gene: TRBV6-5; d_gene: .; CDR3aa: CASSYTAGRGSGNTIYF; CDR3nt: TGTGCCAGCAGTTACACGGCGGGCAGGGGATCTGGAAACACCATATATTTT
abundance: .; j_gene: TRBJ2-1; v_gene: TRBV3-1; d_gene: TRBD2; CDR3aa: CASSQLVQTSGGDEQFF; CDR3nt: TGTGCCAGCAGCCAACTCGTACAGACTAGCGGGGGCGATGAGCAGTTCTTC
abundance: .; j_gene: TRBJ2-3; v_gene: TRBV11-3; d_gene: .; CDR3aa: CASSLFSGLEDDTQYF; CDR3nt: TGTGCCAGCAGCTTATTCTCAGGACTGGAGGATGATACGCAGTATTTT
abundance: many; j_gene: TRBJ2-1; v_gene: TRBV2; d_gene: .; CDR3aa: CASSEAELEGYNEQFF; CDR3nt: TGTGCCAGCAGTGAAGCGGAACTAGAGGGGTACAATGAGCAGTTCTTC
abundance: .; j_gene: TRBJ1-2; v_gene: TRBV25-1; d_gene: TRBD1; CDR3aa: CASSAGGAYGYTF; CDR3nt: TGTGCCAGCAGTGCAGGGGGCGCCTATGGCTACACCTTC
abundance: many; j_gene: TRBJ2-1; v_gene: TRBV12-3/TRBV12-4; d_gene: TRBD2; CDR3aa: CASSFRGSSYNEQFF; CDR3nt: TGTGCCAGCAGTTTTCGCGGGAGCTCCTACAATGAGCAGTTCTTC
abundance: few; j_gene: TRBJ1-2; v_gene: TRBV29-1; d_gene: .; CDR3aa: CSVAWQGYGYTF; CDR3nt: TGCAGCGTTGCTTGGCAGGGCTATGGCTACACCTTC
abundance: .; j_gene: TRBJ2-5; v_gene: TRBV27; d_gene: .; CDR3aa: CASSPLAAQETQYF; CDR3nt: TGTGCCAGCAGTCCACTAGCCGCTCAAGAGACCCAGTACTTC
abundance: .; j_gene: TRBJ1-5; v_gene: TRBV7-9; d_gene: TRBD1; CDR3aa: CASSQGASNQPQHF; CDR3nt: TGTGCCAGCAGCCAGGGGGCAAGCAATCAGCCCCAGCATTTT
abundance: few; j_gene: TRBJ2-3; v_gene: TRBV4-2; d_gene: TRBD2; CDR3aa: CASSQDGRLTDTQYF; CDR3nt: TGTGCCAGCAGCCAAGACGGGAGGCTCACAGATACGCAGTATTTT
abundance: once; j_gene: TRBJ2-5; v_gene: TRBV20-1; d_gene: .; CDR3aa: CSARFRETQYF; CDR3nt: TGCAGTGCTAGATTCAGAGAGACCCAGTACTTC
abundance: .; j_gene: TRBJ2-1; v_gene: TRBV12-3/TRBV12-4; d_gene: .; CDR3aa: CASRTENQAYNEQFF; CDR3nt: TGTGCCAGTAGAACGGAGAACCAAGCCTACAATGAGCAGTTCTTC
abundance: many; j_gene: TRBJ1-1; v_gene: TRBV11-2; d_gene: .; CDR3aa: CASSLVTGDVTEAFF; CDR3nt: TGTGCCAGCAGCTTAGTTACAGGCGACGTCACTGAAGCTTTCTTT
abundance: .; j_gene: TRBJ2-4; v_gene: TRBV12-3/TRBV12-4; d_gene: .; CDR3aa: CASSLADRSENIQYF; CDR3nt: TGTGCCAGCAGTTTGGCCGACAGGTCTGAAAACATTCAGTACTTC
abundance: many; j_gene: TRBJ2-5; v_gene: TRBV5-1; d_gene: .; CDR3aa: CASSRQETQYF; CDR3nt: TGCGCCAGCAGCCGACAAGAGACCCAGTACTTC
abundance: many; j_gene: TRBJ2-5; v_gene: TRBV5-5; d_gene: .; CDR3aa: CASSLRGRQETQYF; CDR3nt: TGTGCCAGCAGCTTGCGAGGAAGGCAAGAGACCCAGTACTTC
abundance: many; j_gene: TRBJ1-5; v_gene: TRBV29-1; d_gene: .; CDR3aa: CSVEETANQPQHF; CDR3nt: TGCAGCGTTGAAGAGACAGCAAATCAGCCCCAGCATTTT
abundance: .; j_gene: TRBJ2-5; v_gene: TRBV5-1; d_gene: .; CDR3aa: CASSPTGVETQYF; CDR3nt: TGCGCCAGCAGTCCAACGGGGGTGGAGACCCAGTACTTC
abundance: .; j_gene: TRBJ2-3; v_gene: TRBV7-6; d_gene: TRBD2; CDR3aa: CASSLGTSGRTDTQYF; CDR3nt: TGTGCCAGCAGCTTAGGAACTAGCGGGAGAACAGATACGCAGTATTTT
abundance: .; j_gene: TRBJ1-2; v_gene: TRBV28; d_gene: TRBD1; CDR3aa: CASSFPGGQIGDGYTF; CDR3nt: TGTGCCAGCAGTTTCCCAGGGGGCCAGATCGGAGATGGCTACACCTTC
abundance: .; j_gene: TRBJ1-5; v_gene: TRBV12-3/TRBV12-4; d_gene: .; CDR3aa: CASNLDSNQPQHF; CDR3nt: TGTGCCAGCAACCTAGATAGCAATCAGCCCCAGCATTTT